This TCR beta chain derives from a study of T cell responses to AZD1222 COVID-19 vaccine. Study context: Second doses were pooled across both intervals (about 4 or about 12 weeks).

The data were produced by immunoSEQ multiplex PCR, yet TCRdb's version contains in-frame clones alone and is incomplete. The table records roughly 150,000 clones, 90% of them present only once. The CDR3 runs 15 residues. Looked up from germline, CDR1 is LNHDA and CDR2 is SQIVND (reference sequence). V was clipped by 5 bases and J by 4 bases; unmatched bases: 8. The sample consisted of peripheral blood, taken on day 0 of AZD1222 vaccination. The chain employs TRBV19 and TRBJ1-2; TRBD1 matches at 9 bases. This TCR was recovered from an adult in good health. The CDR3 sequence is CASSFRRTGAYGYTF. The CDR3 coding sequence is TGTGCCAGTAGTTTCAGACGGACAGGGGCCTATGGCTACACCTTC.